These T cell receptor beta chains were read from a single sample in a study of T cells in Graves' hyperthyroidism and ophthalmopathy. TCRdb reprocessed the multiplex PCR reads with MiXCR, giving one entry per CDR3 protein. The repertoire holds around 450,000 distinct CDR3 sequences, with approximately 15% as singletons. Sample: blood. The receptors here all came from a woman aged 18-30 years with Graves' hyperthyroidism. Both conserved end residues are part of each CDR3.

length: 15
J: TRBJ2-7
V: TRBV28
CDR3: CASSFPGQSSYEQYF

length: 13
J: TRBJ2-3
V: TRBV18
CDR3: CASSPQRTDTQYF

length: 17
J: TRBJ2-7
V: TRBV7-9
CDR3: CASSPVGRGRTDYEQYF

length: 12
J: TRBJ1-3
V: TRBV6-1
CDR3: CASRNPGNTIYF

length: 16
J: TRBJ2-3
V: TRBV7-2
CDR3: CASSKGLAGATDTQYF

length: 16
J: TRBJ2-2
V: TRBV24-1
CDR3: CATSDPGQDGAGELFF

length: 13
J: TRBJ2-1
V: TRBV2
CDR3: CASNNLRGYEQFF

length: 14
J: TRBJ1-2
V: TRBV7-2
CDR3: CASTIWSAASGYTF

length: 17
J: TRBJ1-5
V: TRBV11-2
CDR3: CASSLGLFGQAGQPQHF

length: 15
J: TRBJ2-1
V: TRBV7-2
CDR3: CASKLAGLTYNEQFF

length: 15
J: TRBJ2-6
V: TRBV5-1
CDR3: CASSDPRAGANVLTF

length: 12
J: TRBJ1-1
V: TRBV20-1
CDR3: CSARVQGPEAFF

length: 14
J: TRBJ1-2
V: TRBV28
CDR3: CASSFRGRAYGYTF

length: 15
J: TRBJ1-4
V: TRBV5-6
CDR3: CASSSDRGGIVKLFF